The present TCR beta chain was sequenced within a study of blood T cell repertoires in COVID-19. Study background: From the United States, Italy and Spain came samples of acute and convalescent COVID-19. The analysed material was cDNA or gDNA that came from T cells, B-cell-depleted T cells, or PBMCs.

The CDR3 covers 14 residues. In germline, CDR1 is MGHRA, CDR2 YSYEKL. The ends were cut back, 1 base at V and 2 bases at J, with 9 bases in the middle. Original analysis: The authors estimated nucleated cell counts from reference gene primer amplification. TCRdb keeps only in-frame clones here, not all; method: immunoSEQ multiplex PCR. The DNA was the basis for D and trimming; V, J and clone size are from that table. The data hold under 150,000 clones, with approximately 89% observed a single time. The chain has TRBV4-1 and TRBJ2-7; D gene uncertain. Material for sequencing was peripheral blood. This receptor was taken from a human donor in a cohort sampled during active COVID-19. CDR3 region: CASSQGSRTYEQYF. The CDR3 nucleotides read TGCGCCAGCAGCCAAGGTTCCAGGACCTACGAGCAGTACTTC.